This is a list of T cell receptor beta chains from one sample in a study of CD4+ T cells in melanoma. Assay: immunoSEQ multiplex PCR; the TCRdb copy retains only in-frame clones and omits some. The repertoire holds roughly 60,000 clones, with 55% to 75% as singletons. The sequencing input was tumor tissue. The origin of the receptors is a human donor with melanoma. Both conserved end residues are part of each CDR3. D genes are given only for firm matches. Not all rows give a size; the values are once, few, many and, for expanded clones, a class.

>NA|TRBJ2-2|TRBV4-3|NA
TGCGCCAGCAGCCAAGAACTAGCTAGAACCGGGGAGCTGTTTTTT
CASSQELARTGELFF
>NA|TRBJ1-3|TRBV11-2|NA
TGTGCCAGCAGATCCACAGGGCGCACTGGAAACACCATATATTTT
CASRSTGRTGNTIYF
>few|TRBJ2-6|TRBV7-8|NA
TGTGCCAGCAGCTTAGCGCGCGCGGGGTCTGGGGCCAACGTCCTGACTTTC
CASSLARAGSGANVLTF
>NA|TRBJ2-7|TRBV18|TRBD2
TGTGCCAGCTCGGTAGGGACTAGCTCCTACGAGCAGTACTTC
CASSVGTSSYEQYF
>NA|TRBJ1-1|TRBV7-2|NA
TGTGCCAGCAGCTTGAACCCCTGGGGGGCGGACACTGAAGCTTTCTTT
CASSLNPWGADTEAFF
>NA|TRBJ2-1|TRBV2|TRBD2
TGTGCCAGCCGATCTAGCGGGGGCTCCTACAATGAGCAGTTCTTC
CASRSSGGSYNEQFF
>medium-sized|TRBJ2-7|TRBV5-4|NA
TGTGCCAGCAGCTTGGCCCCCGGGTCCTCCTACGAGCAGTACTTC
CASSLAPGSSYEQYF
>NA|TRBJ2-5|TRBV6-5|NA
TGTGCCAGCAGTTACGTCCTAGTTGAGACCCAGTACTTC
CASSYVLVETQYF
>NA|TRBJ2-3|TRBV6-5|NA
TGTGCCAGCACCAACGAGGTGGGGAGCACAGATACGCAGTATTTT
CASTNEVGSTDTQYF
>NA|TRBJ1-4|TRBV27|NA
TGTGCCAGCAGCCGCACCGGGGCCCAAGGGGAAAAACTGTTTTTT
CASSRTGAQGEKLFF
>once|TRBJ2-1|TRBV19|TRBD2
TGTGCCAGTAGTGCTAGCGGGGACTACAATGAGCAGTTCTTC
CASSASGDYNEQFF
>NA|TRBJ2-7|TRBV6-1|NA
TGTGCCAGCAGTGAAGGCAGGGGCGGATACGAGCAGTACTTC
CASSEGRGGYEQYF
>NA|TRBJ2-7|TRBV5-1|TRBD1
TGCGCCAGCAGGAATCCGGGACAGGGAACGCACGAGCAGTACTTC
CASRNPGQGTHEQYF
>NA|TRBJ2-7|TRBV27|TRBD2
TGTGCCAGCATTCCAACTAGCGGGGGGGCGACCGAGCAGTACTTC
CASIPTSGGATEQYF
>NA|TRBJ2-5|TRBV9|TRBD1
TGTGCCAGCAGCGTAGGGGACAGGGCATGGGGAGAGACCCAGTACTTC
CASSVGDRAWGETQYF
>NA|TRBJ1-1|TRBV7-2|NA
TGTGCCAGCACTCTTGGGGGCACTGAAGCTTTCTTT
CASTLGGTEAFF
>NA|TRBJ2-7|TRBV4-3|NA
TGCGCCAGCAGCCAAGAGCGGGGTAACTCCTACGAGCAGTACTTC
CASSQERGNSYEQYF
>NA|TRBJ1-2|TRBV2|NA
TGTGCCAGCAGAGAGGGAGTTGGTTTTGGCTACACCTTC
CASREGVGFGYTF
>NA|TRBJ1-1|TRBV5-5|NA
TGTGCCAGCAGCAGGGACCCCGGGAGGCTAAACACTGAAGCTTTCTTT
CASSRDPGRLNTEAFF
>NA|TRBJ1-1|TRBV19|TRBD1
TGTGCCAGTAGTCTCTTCGGGACAGGGGACACTGAAGCTTTCTTT
CASSLFGTGDTEAFF
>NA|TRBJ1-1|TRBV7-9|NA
TGTGCCAGCAGCCCCCCTGGGATCTACACTGAAGCTTTCTTT
CASSPPGIYTEAFF
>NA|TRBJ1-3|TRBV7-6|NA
TGTGCCAGCAGCTTAGCCGGAGTCTCTGGAAACACCATATATTTT
CASSLAGVSGNTIYF
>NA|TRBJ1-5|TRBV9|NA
TGTGCCAGCAGCGCCTACCCCCAGGAGGGTCAGCCCCAGCATTTT
CASSAYPQEGQPQHF
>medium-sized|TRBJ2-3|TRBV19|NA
TGTGCCAGTAGTATAGGGGGCGGTCGACTCCTAACGAAAGATACGCAGTATTTT
CASSIGGGRLLTKDTQYF
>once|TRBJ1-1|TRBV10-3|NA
TGTGCCATCAGTGAGTCACCGGGGAGCACTGAAGCTTTCTTT
CAISESPGSTEAFF
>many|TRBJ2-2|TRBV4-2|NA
TGTGCCAGCAGCCAAGAGAATTCGGGGTCCGGGGAGCTGTTTTTT
CASSQENSGSGELFF
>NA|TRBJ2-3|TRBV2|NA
TGTGCCAGCCGGGCTGCCCAGACAGATACGCAGTATTTT
CASRAAQTDTQYF
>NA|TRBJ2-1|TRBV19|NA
TGTGCCAGTGCCGGGGACAACTACAATGAGCAGTTCTTC
CASAGDNYNEQFF
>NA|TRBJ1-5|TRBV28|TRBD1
TGTGCCAGCACCCCTGACAGGGAGAGCAATCAGCCCCAGCATTTT
CASTPDRESNQPQHF
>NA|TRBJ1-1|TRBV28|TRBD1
TGTGCCAGCAGTCCTCCATGGACAGGGCGAGACACTGAAGCTTTCTTT
CASSPPWTGRDTEAFF